The 13 T cell receptor beta chains below all came from one sample that was sequenced in a study of spatial heterogeneity in lung cancer. TCRdb re-derived calls from the 5' RACE reads in MiXCR, one entry per CDR3 protein. The sample lists more than 75,000 distinct CDR3 sequences, around 12% occurring once. The time point: sample taken at primary tumor resection. Unsorted whole RNA from tumor, nontumor lung or frozen PBMC underwent sequencing. Sequencing was performed on PBMCs, taken at surgery. Receptor source: a male donor with early-stage non-small cell lung cancer.

The chain has TRBV6-1 and TRBJ1-6; 12 bases map to TRBD1. After removal of 8 bases from V and 9 bases from J, the junction contained 5 bases not matched to a gene. Looked up from germline, CDR1 is MNHNS and CDR2 is SASEGT. CDR3 length: 14 residues. CDR3: CASWRGQGASPLHF. CDR3 coding DNA: TGTGCCAGCTGGAGGGGACAGGGGGCTTCACCCCTCCACTTT.

This CDR3 is CATPGGSYGYTF. CDR3 coding DNA: TGTGCCACCCCAGGGGGAAGCTATGGCTACACCTTC. V gene TRBV7-9 combines with J gene TRBJ1-2, with 7 nucleotides matching TRBD1. Germline CDR1 reads SEHNR; CDR2 reads FQNEAQ (reference sequence). The CDR3 consists of 12 residues. Losses at the gene ends were 10 bases for V and 4 bases for J; bases not matched to a gene: 6.

The chain is built from TRBV19 and TRBJ2-1, with unresolved D. With 4 bases removed from V and 9 bases from J, the gap between germline ends came to 13 bases. The germline CDR1 and CDR2 sequences are LNHDA and SQIVND (reference sequence). This CDR3 comprises 13 residues. The CDR3 loop reads CASSRVRGVEQFF. The CDR3 DNA reads TGTGCCAGTAGTAGGGTCAGAGGCGTTGAGCAGTTCTTC.

In this sample, this clonotype turned up many times. CDR3 sequence: CASSLTAGAYEQYF. The CDR3 DNA is TGTGCCAGCAGCTTAACGGCAGGAGCCTACGAGCAGTACTTC. V and J are TRBV7-3 and TRBJ2-7; no reliable D call. The CDR3 has 14 amino acids. Per germline, CDR1 SGHTA and CDR2 FQGTGA. The germline V and J ends were trimmed by 0 bases and 2 bases, with 8 bases remaining between them.

In its sample, this clonotype was seen many times. This chain connects TRBV11-2 to TRBJ2-1, with TRBD2 matching over 8 bases. Germline V lookup: CDR1 SGHAT, CDR2 FQNNGV. The V gene end was trimmed by 0 bases and the J gene end by 9 bases; junction bases not matched to a gene: 7. The length of the CDR3 is 15 residues. CDR3 residues: CASSLESGGGSEQFF. CDR3 nucleotides: TGTGCCAGCAGCTTAGAATCGGGGGGGGGCAGTGAGCAGTTCTTC.

The chain employs TRBV20-1 and TRBJ1-1; TRBD1 might be the D (5 bases). The germline V and J ends were trimmed by 0 bases and 4 bases, with 12 bases remaining between them. CDR1 is DFQATT and CDR2 is SNEGSKA in the germline V gene (reference sequence). This CDR3 has 14 residues. CDR3 sequence reads: CSARDDSGFTEAFF. CDR3 DNA sequence: TGCAGTGCTAGAGATGATTCAGGGTTCACTGAAGCTTTCTTT.

Worth noting for this clonotype: A much larger clone differs from this one at a single base, so this may be a read error. This sequence joins TRBV11-1 and TRBJ1-1, with no clear D. Germline values: CDR1 SGHAT, CDR2 FQDESV (reference sequence). The CDR3 totals 14 residues. CDR3 bases: TGTGTCAGCAGCTTCTCAGGAGCGAACACTGAAGCTTTCTTT. This translates into CVSSFSGANTEAFF.

This clonotype was picked up a small number of times. The chain is built from TRBV5-1 and TRBJ2-3, with 8 bases matching TRBD1. CDR3 length: 16 amino acids. V lost 8 bases, J lost 0 bases, and 11 bases stayed unmatched. Per the germline V gene, CDR1 is SGHRS and CDR2 is YFSETQ. CDR3 DNA: TGCGCCAGTGGGACAGCAGGGGGCGTAAGCACAGATACGCAGTATTTT. Protein: CASGTAGGVSTDTQYF.

This rearrangement joins TRBV2 to TRBJ2-2; D might be TRBD1 or TRBD2, each matching 6 bases. CDR1 is SNHLY, CDR2 FYNNEI, per germline. Trimming cost V 10 bases and J 3 bases, with 15 bases left between them. The CDR3 extends over 14 amino acids. For the CDR3, the DNA is TGTGCCACCAGGGGAGGTCCGGACACCGGGGAGCTGTTTTTT. Its translation is CATRGGPDTGELFF.

This clonotype was seen more than once but under ten times. Here the CDR3 DNA reads TGTGCCAGCAGCTCTGAGTATTCCGGGACTAGCGGATACAATGAGCAGTTCTTC. This translates into CASSSEYSGTSGYNEQFF. V gene TRBV7-8 combines with J gene TRBJ2-1; 11 nucleotides match TRBD2. Germline V gene sequence: CDR1 SGHVS, CDR2 FQNEAQ. CDR3 length: 18 residues. Unmatched junction bases numbered 12, after V lost 4 bases and J lost 4 bases.

The chain couples TRBV29-1 to TRBJ2-7; D remains ambiguous. CDR3 length: 12 residues. Trimming removed 1 base at V and 3 bases at J, with 7 bases between. Germline-derived CDR1 and CDR2 are SQVTM and ANQGSEA. In nucleotides, the CDR3 is TGCAGCGTTGAAGGTGGGGACTACGAGCAGTACTTC. Translating gives CSVEGGDYEQYF.

This clonotype was observed a few times. The V call is TRBV20-1, the J call TRBJ1-1; D gene unclear. The V and J ends lost 1 base and 3 bases respectively, with 12 bases between them. Germline V gene data show CDR1 as DFQATT and CDR2 as SNEGSKA (reference sequence). CDR3 length: 14 residues. The CDR3 region has the DNA TGCAGTGCTAGAGGGGGAGGGAGGGACACTGAAGCTTTCTTT. Its translation: CSARGGGRDTEAFF.

This chain connects TRBV20-1 to TRBJ2-7, with 8 bases identical to TRBD1. CDR3 length: 15 amino acids. CDR1 DFQATT and CDR2 SNEGSKA come from the germline V gene (reference sequence). The J segment lost 1 base and the V segment lost 1 base, leaving 6 bases of the junction unmatched. The CDR3 region is CSARARDRTSYEQYF. The CDR3 region has the DNA TGCAGTGCTAGAGCTCGGGACAGGACTTCCTACGAGCAGTACTTC.